Presented here are 32 T cell receptor beta chains from one specimen sequenced in a study of blood T cell repertoires in COVID-19. This table comes from immunoSEQ multiplex PCR, and its TCRdb copy is limited to in-frame clones, with some not included. The sample consists of under 200,000 clones, 90% to 95% of them appearing once. Sequenced: peripheral blood. The receptors were sampled from a man over 45 with acute or convalescent COVID-19.

The chain couples TRBV7-9 to TRBJ1-3; TRBD1 matches at 7 bases. CDR3 length: 15 residues. The germline V gene has CDR1 SEHNR and CDR2 FQNEAQ (reference sequence). After removal of 5 bases from V and 3 bases from J, the junction contained 7 bases not matched to a gene. CDR3 region: CASSPKGGVGNTIYF. The CDR3 DNA reads as TGTGCCAGCAGCCCGAAAGGGGGCGTTGGAAACACCATATATTTT.

The rearrangement links TRBV3-1 (or the pseudogene TRBV3-2) to TRBJ1-4; perhaps TRBD1 as D (6 bases). Trimming left V 1 base short and J 8 bases short, with 8 bases between. CDR3 length: 13 residues. CDR1 and CDR2 from the germline V gene are LGHDT and YNNKEL (reference sequence). CDR3 in DNA: TGTGCCAGCAGCCAAGCAGGGGAGGAAAAACTGTTTTTT. Amino acids: CASSQAGEEKLFF.

This clone was recorded once. This chain connects TRBV27 to TRBJ2-2; 8 bases map to TRBD1. V trimming: 4 bases; J trimming: 6 bases; junction bases outside the gene matches: 4. Germline-derived CDR1 and CDR2 are MNHEY and SMNVEV (reference sequence). The length of the CDR3 is 14 residues. The CDR3 DNA sequence: TGTGCCAGCAGTTGGACAGGGAATGCCGGGGAGCTGTTTTTT. As protein: CASSWTGNAGELFF.

This clone appeared once. The chain links TRBV10-3 to TRBJ2-7; 10 nucleotides agree with TRBD2. Germline V gene sequence: CDR1 ENHRY, CDR2 SYGVKD. The CDR3 is 14 residues long. Unmatched junction bases numbered 5, after V lost 6 bases and J lost 3 bases. The CDR3 DNA sequence: TGTGCCATCAGCCGGACTAGCGGTAACTACGAGCAGTACTTC. Its protein product is CAISRTSGNYEQYF.

This chain joins TRBV12-3 or TRBV12-4 and TRBJ2-5; TRBD2 is a possible D gene (5 bases). The V gene lost 3 bases and the J gene lost 5 bases, with 10 bases spanning the gap. The CDR3 contains 13 residues. CDR3 nucleotides: TGTGCCAGCAGTTTTCGGGGTGGCGAGACCCAGTACTTC. Translated, it gives CASSFRGGETQYF.

This clone was detected only once. The rearrangement links TRBV15 to TRBJ2-2, with 7 nucleotides matching TRBD1. V dropped 6 bases and J dropped 1; count of bases not matched to a gene: 11. CDR1 is LNHNV, CDR2 YYDKDF, per germline (reference sequence). The CDR3 is made up of 17 amino acids. This CDR3 reads CATRPATGVRNTGELFF. Written as DNA, the CDR3 is TGTGCCACCAGGCCCGCCACAGGGGTGCGGAACACCGGGGAGCTGTTTTTT. The full variable domain, with the rest looked up from reference TRBV15 and TRBJ2-2, is DAMVIQNPRYQVTQFGKPVTLSCSQTLNHNVMYWYQQKSSQAPKLLFHYYDKDFNNEADTPDNFQSRRPNTSFCFLDIRSPGLGDTAMYLCATRPATGVRNTGELFFGEGSRLTVL.

The V call is TRBV2, the J call TRBJ1-5, with no clear D. The CDR3 is 14 residues long. Trimming took 0 bases from V and 6 from J, leaving 9 bases between them. Germline-derived CDR1 and CDR2 are SNHLY and FYNNEI. CDR3 coding DNA: TGTGCCAGCAGTGAAGCGCCGATAGCTCAGCCCCAGCATTTT. This codes for CASSEAPIAQPQHF.

The rearrangement links TRBV7-2 to TRBJ1-5, with 9 positions matching TRBD1. This CDR3 comprises 15 residues. J gave up 6 bases and V 5 bases, and 8 bases lay outside the gene matches. The germline CDR1 and CDR2 sequences are SGHTA and FQGNSA. CDR3 loop: CASSPRTGVGQPQHF. CDR3 DNA sequence: TGTGCCAGCAGCCCGAGGACAGGGGTAGGTCAGCCCCAGCATTTT.

The chain joins TRBV6-5 to TRBJ1-2; TRBD1 aligns across 9 bases. In germline, CDR1 is MNHEY, CDR2 SVGAGI. J lost 4 bases, V lost 0 bases, and 3 bases had no gene match. The CDR3 covers 15 residues. CDR3 DNA: TGTGCCAGCAGTTACTCGGGACAGGGAACCTATGGCTACACCTTC. Encoded protein: CASSYSGQGTYGYTF.

This rearrangement joins TRBV4-1 to TRBJ2-3; perhaps TRBD2 as D (7 bases). The CDR3 consists of 16 residues. With 4 bases removed from V and 6 bases from J, the gap between germline ends came to 20 bases. The germline V gene encodes CDR1 MGHRA and CDR2 YSYEKL. The CDR3 DNA follows: TGCGCCAGCAGCCGCACACTAGGGGCGGGGGCGGATACGCAGTATTTT. Translating gives CASSRTLGAGADTQYF.

V and J are TRBV3-1 (or the pseudogene TRBV3-2) and TRBJ1-2; D not resolved. Germline V gene sequence: CDR1 LGHDT, CDR2 YNNKEL (reference sequence). Trimming left V 1 base short and J 4 bases short, with 10 bases between. This CDR3 has 14 residues. The DNA of the CDR3 is TGTGCCAGCAGCCAAGGTACACGGGGCTATGGCTACACCTTC. It codes for CASSQGTRGYGYTF.

The CDR3: CASSQRTGIGETQYF. In DNA form, the CDR3 reads TGTGCCAGCAGCCAACGCACAGGGATTGGAGAGACCCAGTACTTC. The chain is built from TRBV3-1 (or the pseudogene TRBV3-2) and TRBJ2-5, with a possible D match to TRBD1 (6 bases). Germline values: CDR1 LGHDT, CDR2 YNNKEL (reference sequence). The length of the CDR3 is 15 residues. V dropped 2 bases and J dropped 4 bases, with 14 bases sitting between them.

The chain links TRBV19 to TRBJ2-3, with 9 bases matching TRBD2. The CDR3 has 14 amino acids. Germline V gene sequence: CDR1 LNHDA, CDR2 SQIVND (reference sequence). Trimming removed 4 bases from V and 5 bases from J; junction bases left unmatched: 4. The CDR3 DNA reads TGTGCCAGTAGTAGCGGGGGGGCGAGAGATACGCAGTATTTT. This encodes CASSSGGARDTQYF.

This rearrangement joins TRBV7-2 to TRBJ1-1; D gene uncertain. The CDR3 consists of 15 residues. Between the trimmed V and J ends, which lost 1 base and 0 bases, there was a span of 9 bases. CDR1 SGHTA and CDR2 FQGNSA come from the germline V gene. CDR3 sequence reads: CASSLGAVLNTEAFF. In DNA, the CDR3 is TGTGCCAGCAGCTTAGGGGCAGTCTTGAACACTGAAGCTTTCTTT.

The chain uses TRBV28 and TRBJ2-7; TRBD2 might be the D (7 bases). This CDR3 contains 13 residues. Germline assignment: CDR1 MDHEN and CDR2 SYDVKM. The CDR3 protein is CAGGGAGSYEQYF. The CDR3 DNA reads TGTGCAGGGGGAGGGGCAGGGTCCTACGAGCAGTACTTC.

The chain combines TRBV7-2 with TRBJ2-2; 10 bases line up with TRBD2. Germline trimming cut 1 base from V and 5 bases from J; bases unmatched to any gene: 7. This CDR3 comprises 17 residues. Germline-derived CDR1 and CDR2 are SGHTA and FQGNSA. CDR3 coding DNA: TGTGCCAGCAGCTTAGGGCTAGCGGGAGTTTGGACCGGGGAGCTGTTTTTT. Translated, it gives CASSLGLAGVWTGELFF.

The chain links TRBV30 to TRBJ1-5; no clear D. This CDR3 contains 14 residues. Germline V gene lookup returns CDR1 GTSNPN and CDR2 SVGIG (reference sequence). V dropped 0 bases and J dropped 5 bases, with 11 bases sitting between them. CDR3 in DNA: TGTGCCTGGAGTGTTCGCAGGAGGGATCAGCCCCAGCATTTT. Amino acid sequence: CAWSVRRRDQPQHF.

The J gene is TRBJ1-5, the V gene TRBV5-8; 7 nucleotides agree with TRBD1. CDR1 and CDR2 (germline): SGHTS, YDEGEE. Trimming took 4 bases from V and 5 from J; bases not matched to a gene: 3. The CDR3 runs 13 residues. DNA for the CDR3: TGTGCCAGCAGCAGGGGGCTCGATCAGCCCCAGCATTTT. Amino acid sequence: CASSRGLDQPQHF.

The V call is TRBV28, the J call TRBJ1-2, with D tentatively TRBD1 (6 bases). Germline V gives CDR1 MDHEN, CDR2 SYDVKM. This CDR3 comprises 14 residues. Trimming removed 6 bases from V and 0 bases from J, with 11 bases in between. CDR3 nucleotides: TGTGCCAGCAGCCCGACAGGTTCTAACTATGGCTACACCTTC. This gives the protein CASSPTGSNYGYTF.

CDR3: CASSYQGQGTDTIYF. Written as DNA, the CDR3 is TGTGCCAGCAGTTACCAAGGACAGGGGACGGACACCATATATTTT. The V gene is TRBV6-6, the J gene TRBJ1-3; TRBD1 aligns across 9 bases. The V segment lost 2 bases and the J segment 8 bases; nucleotides outside the gene matches: 7. This CDR3 region has 15 residues. Germline CDR1 reads MNHNY; CDR2 reads SVGAGI (reference sequence).

The chain couples TRBV7-8 to TRBJ2-5; D gene uncertain. This CDR3 has 11 residues. Trimming stripped 5 bases from V and 8 bases from J, with 9 bases between. Germline assignment: CDR1 SGHVS and CDR2 FQNEAQ. This CDR3 is CASSPSRTQYF. CDR3 DNA: TGTGCCAGCAGCCCCTCCAGAACCCAGTACTTC.

CDR3 DNA: TGTGCCAGCAGTATAAGAGAGAATCAGCCCCAGCATTTT. As protein: CASSIRENQPQHF. The V gene is TRBV12-3 or TRBV12-4, the J gene TRBJ1-5; no firm D call. The CDR3 is 13 residues long. V dropped 5 bases and J dropped 4 bases, with 9 bases sitting between them.

V gene TRBV13 combines with J gene TRBJ1-2; 7 bases are shared with TRBD1. CDR1 PRHDT and CDR2 FYEKMQ come from the germline V gene (reference sequence). This CDR3 has 15 residues. V gave up 2 bases and J gave up 5 bases; unmatched junction bases: 8. CDR3 residues: CASSLSGGVLYGYTF. The CDR3 DNA reads TGTGCCAGCAGCTTATCAGGGGGTGTTCTGTATGGCTACACCTTC.

The chain combines TRBV3-1 (or the pseudogene TRBV3-2) with TRBJ2-3, with a weak D call TRBD1 (6 bases). CDR3 length equals 16 residues. Trimming shortened V by 1 base and J by 3 bases, and 14 bases separated the two germline ends. In germline, CDR1 is LGHDT, CDR2 YNNKEL (reference sequence). Here the CDR3 DNA reads TGTGCCAGCAGCCAAGCCGGACAGCAGGAGACAGATACGCAGTATTTT. Translation: CASSQAGQQETDTQYF.

The genes are TRBV10-3 and TRBJ2-7; 8 bases map to TRBD1. The CDR3 totals 13 residues. Germline loops: CDR1 ENHRY, CDR2 SYGVKD. With V trimmed by 10 bases and J by 6 bases, 11 bases remained unmatched. CDR3 coding DNA: TGTGCCACACAGGGGGTTGGTACCTCCGAGCAGTACTTC. It specifies CATQGVGTSEQYF.

The chain uses TRBV7-2 and TRBJ2-2, with 10 bases identical to TRBD2. J gave up 5 bases and V 6 bases, and 6 bases lay outside the gene matches. The CDR3 contains 15 residues. Germline loops: CDR1 SGHTA, CDR2 FQGNSA. The CDR3 region has the DNA TGTGCCAGCAGTTCTAGCGGGGGATGGACCGGGGAGCTGTTTTTT. This translates into CASSSSGGWTGELFF.

V gene TRBV6-1 combines with J gene TRBJ2-2; possibly TRBD2 for D (5 bases). The CDR3 length is 16 residues. Germline V CDR1 and CDR2: MNHNS, SASEGT. The V end was cut by 1 base, the J end by 3 bases, with 12 bases between. The CDR3 is CASSEVFGIDTGELFF. Written as DNA, the CDR3 is TGTGCCAGCAGTGAAGTCTTCGGGATCGACACCGGGGAGCTGTTTTTT.

The rearrangement uses TRBV28 and TRBJ1-2, with a weak D call TRBD1 (5 bases). Germline assignment: CDR1 MDHEN and CDR2 SYDVKM. The V end was cut by 8 bases, the J end by 4 bases, with 11 bases between. The CDR3 has 12 amino acids. The CDR3 region has the DNA TGTGCCAGCGGCTGGGGGGGCTATGGCTACACCTTC. Residues: CASGWGGYGYTF.

The chain links TRBV10-3 to TRBJ2-3; 8 positions agree with TRBD2. The CDR3 is 12 amino acids. J gave up 4 bases and V 10 bases, and 4 bases lay outside the gene matches. CDR1 and CDR2 from the germline V gene are ENHRY and SYGVKD. The CDR3 nucleotides read TGTGCCACCAGCGGGAGCGCAGATACGCAGTATTTT. It specifies CATSGSADTQYF.

V is TRBV7-2 and J is TRBJ2-7; 9 nucleotides line up with TRBD1. The CDR3 sequence is 15 residues long. V shed 3 bases, J shed 2 bases, and the junction held 5 bases outside the gene matches. The germline V gene has CDR1 SGHTA and CDR2 FQGNSA. The CDR3 protein is CASSFSGTGPYEQYF. The DNA for the CDR3 is TGTGCCAGCAGCTTTTCCGGGACAGGGCCCTACGAGCAGTACTTC.

The rearrangement links TRBV2 to TRBJ2-1, with D maybe TRBD1 (5 bases). Trimming stripped 9 bases from V and 12 bases from J, with 18 bases between. This CDR3 is built from 12 residues. CDR1 SNHLY and CDR2 FYNNEI come from the germline V gene. CDR3: CASSDGGAGQFF. As DNA, the CDR3 is TGTGCCAGTTCCGACGGTGGGGCCGGGCAGTTCTTC.

The CDR3 loop reads CASSPLQGRNQPQHF. The CDR3 nucleotides read TGTGCCAGCAGCCCCCTGCAGGGTAGAAATCAGCCCCAGCATTTT. The chain uses TRBV11-3 and TRBJ1-5; D may be TRBD1 (5 bases). The V gene's germline CDR1 is SGHNT and CDR2 YENEEA. The CDR3 sequence is 15 residues long. Trimming removed 5 bases at V and 4 bases at J, with 15 bases between.